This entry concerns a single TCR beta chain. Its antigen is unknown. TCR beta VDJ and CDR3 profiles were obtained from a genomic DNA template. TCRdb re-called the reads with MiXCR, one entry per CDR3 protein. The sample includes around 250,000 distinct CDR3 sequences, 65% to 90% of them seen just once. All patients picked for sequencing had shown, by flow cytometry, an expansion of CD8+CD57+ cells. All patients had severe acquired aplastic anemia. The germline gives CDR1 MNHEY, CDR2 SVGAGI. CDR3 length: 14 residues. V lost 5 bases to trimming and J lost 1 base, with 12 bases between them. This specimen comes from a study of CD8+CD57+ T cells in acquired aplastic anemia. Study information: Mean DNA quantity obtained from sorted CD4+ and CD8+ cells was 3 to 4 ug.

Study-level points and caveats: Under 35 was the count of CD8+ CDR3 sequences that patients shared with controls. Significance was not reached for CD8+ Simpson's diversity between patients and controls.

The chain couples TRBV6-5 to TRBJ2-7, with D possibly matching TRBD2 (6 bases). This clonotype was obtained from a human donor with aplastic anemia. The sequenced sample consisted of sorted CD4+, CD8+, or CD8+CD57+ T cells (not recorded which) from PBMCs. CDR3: CASSKTGGSYEQYF. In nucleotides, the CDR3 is TGTGCCAGCAGTAAAACCGGGGGTTCCTACGAGCAGTACTTC.